This T cell receptor (beta chain) was identified during a study of OX40 agonist ivuxolimab in advanced cancers. Study in general: Of the participants, over 30% had some prior anti-PD-1, anti-PD-L1 or anti-CTLA-4 therapy, which was allowed.

Using immunoSEQ multiplex PCR, the repertoire was profiled, and TCRdb retains in-frame clones only, with some absent. The sample includes 45,000 to 55,000 clones, 81% seen only once; the top ten take approximately 5.8%. The count of this clone is one. Its specificity is not known. Study-wide results and caveats: At 0.1 to 3.0 mg/kg, CD4+ and CD8+ blood T cells expanded clonally by week 6.

Germline V gene lookup returns CDR1 MGHRA and CDR2 YSYEKL. The CDR3 covers 15 residues. Losses at the gene ends were 6 bases for V and 1 base for J; bases not matched to a gene: 4. The V gene is TRBV4-1, the J gene TRBJ2-2; TRBD1 aligns across 8 bases. This clonotype originated in an adult with an advanced solid tumor such as melanoma, head and neck, liver or kidney cancer. Sequencing was performed on CD4+ or CD8+ T cells sorted from blood, taken in a trial of the OX40 agonist ivuxolimab. In nucleotides, the CDR3 is TGCGCCAGCAGAACTGGACAGGGGAACACCGGGGAGCTGTTTTTT. Amino acid sequence: CASRTGQGNTGELFF.